This TCR beta chain was identified in a study of T-cell memory formation after mild COVID-19. TCRdb reprocessed the 5' RACE reads with MiXCR, giving one entry per CDR3 protein. Of hundreds of thousands of distinct CDR3 sequences detected, roughly 21% appear once; the ten largest clones hold about 8.4%. The germline V gene encodes CDR1 MNHEY and CDR2 SVGEGT. The length of the CDR3 is 16 residues. The germline V and J ends were trimmed by 0 bases and 7 bases, with 16 bases remaining between them. The receptor's source is an adult woman who had mild COVID-19 (a few samples of this study predate the infection). Cell type and time point are not known. The V and J genes are TRBV6-2 or TRBV6-3 and TRBJ1-5; tentatively, D is TRBD1 (6 bases). Specimen: PBMCs or a T cell subset sorted from them (not recorded which). The CDR3 DNA reads as TGTGCCAGCAGTTACTCCCTGGGGGGGGCTGAACAGCCCCAGCATTTT. The encoded protein is CASSYSLGGAEQPQHF.